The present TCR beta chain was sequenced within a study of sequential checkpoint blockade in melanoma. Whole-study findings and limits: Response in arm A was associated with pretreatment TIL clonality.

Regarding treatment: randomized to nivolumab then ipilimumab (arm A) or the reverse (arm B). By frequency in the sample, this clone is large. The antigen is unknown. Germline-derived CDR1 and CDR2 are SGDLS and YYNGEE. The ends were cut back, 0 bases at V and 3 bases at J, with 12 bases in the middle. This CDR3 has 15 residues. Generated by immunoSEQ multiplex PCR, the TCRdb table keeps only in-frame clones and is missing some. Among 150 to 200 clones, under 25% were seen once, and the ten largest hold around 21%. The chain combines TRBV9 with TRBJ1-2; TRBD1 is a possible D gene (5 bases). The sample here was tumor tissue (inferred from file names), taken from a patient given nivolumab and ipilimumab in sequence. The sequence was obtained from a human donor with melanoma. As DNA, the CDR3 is TGTGCCAGCAGCGTAGTACGGGACCCTTACTATGGCTACACCTTC. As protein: CASSVVRDPYYGYTF.